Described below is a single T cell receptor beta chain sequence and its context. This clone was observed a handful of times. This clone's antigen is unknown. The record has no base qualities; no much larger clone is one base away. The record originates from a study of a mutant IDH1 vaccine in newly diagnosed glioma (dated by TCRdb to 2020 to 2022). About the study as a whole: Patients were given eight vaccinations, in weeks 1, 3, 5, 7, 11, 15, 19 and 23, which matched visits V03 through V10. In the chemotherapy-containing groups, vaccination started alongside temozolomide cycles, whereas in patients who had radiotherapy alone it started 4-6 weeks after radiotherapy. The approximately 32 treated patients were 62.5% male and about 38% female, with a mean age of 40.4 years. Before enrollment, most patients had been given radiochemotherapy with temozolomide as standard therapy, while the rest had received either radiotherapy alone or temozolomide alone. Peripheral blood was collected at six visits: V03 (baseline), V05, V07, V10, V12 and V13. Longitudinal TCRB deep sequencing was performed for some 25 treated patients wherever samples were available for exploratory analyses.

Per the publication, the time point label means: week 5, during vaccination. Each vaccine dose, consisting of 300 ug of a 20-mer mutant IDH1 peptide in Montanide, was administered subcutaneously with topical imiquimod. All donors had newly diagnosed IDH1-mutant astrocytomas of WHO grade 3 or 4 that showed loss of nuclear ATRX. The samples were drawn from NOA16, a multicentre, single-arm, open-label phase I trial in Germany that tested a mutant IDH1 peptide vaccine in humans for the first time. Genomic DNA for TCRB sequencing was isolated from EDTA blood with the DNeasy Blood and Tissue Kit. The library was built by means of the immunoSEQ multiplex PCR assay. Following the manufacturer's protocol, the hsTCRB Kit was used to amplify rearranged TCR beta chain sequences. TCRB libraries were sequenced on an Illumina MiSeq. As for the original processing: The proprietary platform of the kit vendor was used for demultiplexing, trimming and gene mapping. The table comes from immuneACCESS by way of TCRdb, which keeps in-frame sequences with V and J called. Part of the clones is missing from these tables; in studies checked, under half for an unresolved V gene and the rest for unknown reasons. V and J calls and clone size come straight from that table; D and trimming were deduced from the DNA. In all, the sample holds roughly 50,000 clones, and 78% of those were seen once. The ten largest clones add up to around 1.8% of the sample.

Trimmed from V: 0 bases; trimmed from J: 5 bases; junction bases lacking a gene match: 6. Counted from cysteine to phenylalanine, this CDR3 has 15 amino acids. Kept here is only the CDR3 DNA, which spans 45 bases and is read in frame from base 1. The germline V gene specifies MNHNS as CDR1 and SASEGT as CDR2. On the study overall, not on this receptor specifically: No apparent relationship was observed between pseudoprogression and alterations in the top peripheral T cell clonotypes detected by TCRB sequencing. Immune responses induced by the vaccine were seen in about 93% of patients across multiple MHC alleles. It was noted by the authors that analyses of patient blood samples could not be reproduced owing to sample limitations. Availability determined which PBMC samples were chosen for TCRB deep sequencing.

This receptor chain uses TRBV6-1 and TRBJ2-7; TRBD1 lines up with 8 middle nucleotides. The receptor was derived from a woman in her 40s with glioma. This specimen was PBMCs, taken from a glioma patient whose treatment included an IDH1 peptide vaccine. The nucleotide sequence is TGTGCCAGCAGTGAAGCGGAGGCAGGGGGCGACGAGCAGTACTTC. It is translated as CASSEAEAGGDEQYF.